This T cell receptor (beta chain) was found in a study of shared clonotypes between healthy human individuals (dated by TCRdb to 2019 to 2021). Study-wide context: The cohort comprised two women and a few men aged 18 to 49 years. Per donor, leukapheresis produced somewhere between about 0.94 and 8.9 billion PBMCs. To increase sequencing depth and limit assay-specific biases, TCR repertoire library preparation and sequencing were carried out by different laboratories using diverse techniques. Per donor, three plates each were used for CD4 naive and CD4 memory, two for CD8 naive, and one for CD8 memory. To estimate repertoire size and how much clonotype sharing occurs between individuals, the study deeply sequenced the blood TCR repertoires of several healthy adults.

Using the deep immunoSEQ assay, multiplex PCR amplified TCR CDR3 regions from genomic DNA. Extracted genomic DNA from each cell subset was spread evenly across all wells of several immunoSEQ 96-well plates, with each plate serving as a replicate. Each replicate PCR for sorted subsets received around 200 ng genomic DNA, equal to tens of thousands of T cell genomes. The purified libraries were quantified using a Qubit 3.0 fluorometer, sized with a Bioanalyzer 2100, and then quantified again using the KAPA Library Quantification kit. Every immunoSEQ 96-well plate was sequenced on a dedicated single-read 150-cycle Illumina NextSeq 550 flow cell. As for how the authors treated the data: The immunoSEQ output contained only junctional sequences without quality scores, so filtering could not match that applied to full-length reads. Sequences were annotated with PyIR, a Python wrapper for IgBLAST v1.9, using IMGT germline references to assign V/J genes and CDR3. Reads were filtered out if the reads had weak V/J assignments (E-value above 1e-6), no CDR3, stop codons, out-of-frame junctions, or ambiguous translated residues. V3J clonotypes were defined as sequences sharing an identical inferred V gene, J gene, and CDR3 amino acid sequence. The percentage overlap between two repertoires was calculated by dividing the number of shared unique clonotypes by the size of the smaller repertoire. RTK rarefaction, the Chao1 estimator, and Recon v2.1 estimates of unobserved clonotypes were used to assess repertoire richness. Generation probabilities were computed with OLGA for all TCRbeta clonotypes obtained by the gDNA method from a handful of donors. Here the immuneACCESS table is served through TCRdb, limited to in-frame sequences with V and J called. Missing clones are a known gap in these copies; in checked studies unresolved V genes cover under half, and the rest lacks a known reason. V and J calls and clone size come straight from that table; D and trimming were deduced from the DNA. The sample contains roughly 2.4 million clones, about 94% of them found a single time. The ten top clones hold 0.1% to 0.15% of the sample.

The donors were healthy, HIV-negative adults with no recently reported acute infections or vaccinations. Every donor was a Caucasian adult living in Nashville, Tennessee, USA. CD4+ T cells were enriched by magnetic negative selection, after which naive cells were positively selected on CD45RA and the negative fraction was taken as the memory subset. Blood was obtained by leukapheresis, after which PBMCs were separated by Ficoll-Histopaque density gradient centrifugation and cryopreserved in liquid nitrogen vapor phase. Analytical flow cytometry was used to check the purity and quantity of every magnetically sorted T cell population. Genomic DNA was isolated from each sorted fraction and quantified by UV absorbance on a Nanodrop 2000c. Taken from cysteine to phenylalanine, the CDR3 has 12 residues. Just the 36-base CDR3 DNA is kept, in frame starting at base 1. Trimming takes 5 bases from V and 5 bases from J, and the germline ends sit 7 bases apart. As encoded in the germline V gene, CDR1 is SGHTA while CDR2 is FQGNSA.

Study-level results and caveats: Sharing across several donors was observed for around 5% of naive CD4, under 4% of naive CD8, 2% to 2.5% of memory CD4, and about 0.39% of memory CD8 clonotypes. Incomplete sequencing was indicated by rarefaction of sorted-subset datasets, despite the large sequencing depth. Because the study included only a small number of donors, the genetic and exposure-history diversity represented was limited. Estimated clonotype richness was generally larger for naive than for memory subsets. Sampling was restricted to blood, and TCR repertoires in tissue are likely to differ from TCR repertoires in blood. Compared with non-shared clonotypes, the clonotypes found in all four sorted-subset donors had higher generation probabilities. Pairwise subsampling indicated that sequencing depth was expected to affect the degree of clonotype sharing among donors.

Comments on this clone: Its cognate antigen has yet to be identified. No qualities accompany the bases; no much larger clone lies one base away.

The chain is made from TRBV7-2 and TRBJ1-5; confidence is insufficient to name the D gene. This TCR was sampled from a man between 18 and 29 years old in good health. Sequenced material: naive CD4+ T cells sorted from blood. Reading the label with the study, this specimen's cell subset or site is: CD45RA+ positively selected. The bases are TGTGCCAGCAGCCTTGCGGATCAGCCCCAGCATTTT. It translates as CASSLADQPQHF.